This is a list of T cell receptor beta chains from one sample in a study of blood T cell repertoires in COVID-19. Assay used: immunoSEQ multiplex PCR; TCRdb lists only in-frame clones, some missing. The sample includes approximately 14,000 clones, around nine tenths of them seen just once. Sequenced input: peripheral blood. The receptor set was obtained from a human donor in a cohort sampled during active COVID-19. CDR3s include the opening cysteine and the closing phenylalanine or tryptophan. A D gene is named only where the DNA matches it firmly. The listing skips clone size in some rows; elsewhere it reads once, few, many or a size class.

v_gene	j_gene	abundance	d_gene	CDR3aa	CDR3nt
TRBV27	TRBJ2-3	.	TRBD2	CASSPGLAVSTDTQYF	TGTGCCAGCAGTCCGGGACTAGCGGTGAGCACAGATACGCAGTATTTT
TRBV3-1/TRBV3-2	TRBJ1-5	.	.	CASSPLTENQPQHF	TGTGCCAGCAGCCCATTGACGGAGAATCAGCCCCAGCATTTT
TRBV7-9	TRBJ1-1	.	.	CASSPSTVMNTEAFF	TGTGCCAGCAGCCCTTCCACTGTGATGAACACTGAAGCTTTCTTT
TRBV4-1	TRBJ1-4	few	.	CASSSRRGGEKLFF	TGCGCCAGCAGCTCCCGTCGGGGTGGTGAAAAACTGTTTTTT
TRBV3-1/TRBV3-2	TRBJ2-7	.	.	CASSPRDKPYEQYF	TGTGCCAGCAGCCCCCGGGACAAACCTTACGAGCAGTACTTC
TRBV7-9	TRBJ2-3	.	TRBD2	CASSPGLAEVTDTQYF	TGTGCCAGCAGCCCGGGACTAGCGGAGGTCACAGATACGCAGTATTTT
TRBV6-4	TRBJ1-1	.	TRBD1	CASRGQGTAEAFF	TGTGCCAGCAGAGGACAGGGGACAGCTGAAGCTTTCTTT
TRBV24-1	TRBJ2-1	.	TRBD1	CATRSGDSNNEQFF	TGTGCCACCCGCTCCGGGGACAGCAACAATGAGCAGTTCTTC
TRBV4-3	TRBJ1-2	.	TRBD1	CASSQGGQGAFGYTF	TGCGCCAGCAGCCAAGGGGGACAGGGGGCTTTCGGCTACACCTTC
TRBV6-2/TRBV6-3	TRBJ2-1	.	TRBD2	CASSYGLAGVSDYNEQFF	TGTGCCAGCAGTTACGGGCTAGCGGGAGTATCGGACTACAATGAGCAGTTCTTC
TRBV7-9	TRBJ2-7	.	.	CASSGSGYEQYF	TGTGCCAGCAGCGGGTCGGGGTACGAGCAGTACTTC
TRBV24-1	TRBJ2-5	.	TRBD1	CATSDSEGAWETQYF	TGTGCCACCAGTGATTCAGAGGGGGCATGGGAGACCCAGTACTTC
TRBV28	TRBJ2-1	.	.	CASSTLGRDFGNNEQFF	TGTGCCAGCAGTACCCTGGGGCGGGACTTTGGGAACAATGAGCAGTTCTTC
TRBV19	TRBJ2-2	.	TRBD1	CASTHRQGAFPGELFF	TGTGCCAGTACCCACAGGCAGGGGGCATTTCCCGGGGAGCTGTTTTTT
TRBV3-1/TRBV3-2	TRBJ2-1	once	.	CASSQDVKGIEQFF	TGTGCCAGCAGCCAAGATGTAAAGGGGATTGAGCAGTTCTTC
TRBV11-2	TRBJ2-5	.	.	CASSFGQNQETQYF	TGTGCCAGCAGCTTTGGACAAAACCAAGAGACCCAGTACTTC
TRBV9	TRBJ2-2	.	.	CASTPGEGFGELFF	TGTGCCAGCACCCCCGGGGAAGGTTTCGGGGAGCTGTTTTTT
TRBV9	TRBJ2-6	.	.	CASSVVSGQSLAGANVLTF	TGTGCCAGCAGCGTAGTTTCAGGGCAATCCCTGGCTGGGGCCAACGTCCTGACTTTC
TRBV14	TRBJ1-6	.	.	CASSHRPHQAPLHF	TGTGCCAGCAGCCATCGACCGCACCAGGCACCCCTCCACTTT
TRBV5-4	TRBJ1-2	.	.	CASSLTGVQGSYGYTF	TGTGCCAGCAGCTTAACGGGCGTACAGGGTTCGTATGGCTACACCTTC
TRBV6-2/TRBV6-3	TRBJ1-1	.	.	CASSYPPTGRGAFF	TGTGCCAGCAGTTACCCGCCGACAGGTAGGGGAGCTTTCTTT
TRBV6-5	TRBJ2-7	.	.	CASSSAGSLGSYEQYF	TGTGCCAGCAGTTCGGCAGGATCGTTGGGCTCCTACGAGCAGTACTTC
TRBV5-1	TRBJ1-1	.	.	CASSKDSKTEAFF	TGCGCCAGCAGCAAGGACAGTAAAACTGAAGCTTTCTTT
TRBV27	TRBJ2-7	.	TRBD2	CASSLLGTSGSYPLEQYF	TGTGCCAGCAGTTTGTTGGGGACTAGCGGGAGTTATCCCCTCGAGCAGTACTTC
TRBV27	TRBJ1-1	.	TRBD1	CASSLSNRGGTEAFF	TGTGCCAGCAGTTTATCGAACAGGGGGGGCACTGAAGCTTTCTTT
TRBV2	TRBJ1-5	.	TRBD1	CASTQTGGWGQPQHF	TGTGCCAGCACTCAGACAGGGGGGTGGGGTCAGCCCCAGCATTTT